A single T cell receptor beta chain is shown here with its context. Antigen: not known. Trimming left V 3 bases short and J 4 bases short, with 12 bases between. The germline CDR1 and CDR2 sequences are SQVTM and ANQGSEA. This CDR3 is 13 amino acids long. The data stem from a study of cytomegalovirus exposure and HLA in healthy donors. The study ran its PCR with 60 Vbeta and 13 Jbeta primers. Sequencing was performed with immunoSEQ multiplex PCR; in TCRdb, only in-frame clones are kept and a portion is missing. The sample records around 100,000 clones, around 80% being singletons. Study findings and constraints: An observed cluster of highly shared sequence variants was recorded as a likely sequencing artifact.

The sequenced sample consisted of PBMCs. V gene TRBV29-1 combines with J gene TRBJ1-2; D gene ambiguous. The TCR was taken from a woman aged 50 to 60 in good health and CMV-seropositive. The CDR3 bases are TGCAGCGTTGAGGGCAGGCGGGGCTATGGCTACACCTTC. It specifies CSVEGRRGYGYTF.